This entry lists 21 T cell receptor beta chains sequenced from one sample in a study of Graves' ophthalmopathy and Graves' hyperthyroidism. RNA transcripts were the template, and TCR beta CDR3 regions were amplified from them. The library came from an HTBI-primed first-round RT-PCR and a second-round multiplex PCR. Via MiXCR, TCRdb re-called the multiplex PCR reads, giving one row per CDR3 protein. The top ten hold over 2.5% of the sample, which has approximately 640,000 distinct CDR3 sequences, about 41% seen once. The sequencing input was peripheral blood. The receptors here all came from an adult man with Graves' ophthalmopathy.

The chain carries TRBV25-1 and TRBJ2-2; TRBD2 aligns across 8 bases. Germline trimming cut 3 bases from V and 5 bases from J; bases unmatched to any gene: 5. The germline CDR1 and CDR2 sequences are MGHDK and SYGVNS. CDR3 length equals 15 residues. CDR3 region: CASSDSQRGTGELFF. Here the CDR3 DNA reads TGTGCCAGCAGTGATTCCCAGCGGGGGACCGGGGAGCTGTTTTTT.

This clonotype was seen a single time. This sequence joins TRBV29-1 and TRBJ2-1; the match to TRBD2 covers 10 bases. V gave up 1 base and J gave up 14 bases; unmatched junction bases: 11. Germline V CDR1 and CDR2: SQVTM, ANQGSEA. The CDR3 runs 14 residues. CDR3 loop: CSVEAALAGVRKFF. DNA for the CDR3: TGCAGCGTTGAAGCCGCGCTAGCGGGGGTAAGGAAGTTCTTC.

This chain joins TRBV7-6 and TRBJ2-5, with TRBD2 identical over 8 bases. The CDR3 is 15 amino acids. Germline trimming cut 5 bases from V and 5 bases from J; bases unmatched to any gene: 10. Germline CDR1 reads SGHVS; CDR2 reads FNYEAQ. CDR3 amino acids: CASSPGGLAAETQYF. The CDR3, as DNA: TGTGCCAGCAGCCCTGGCGGACTAGCCGCGGAGACCCAGTACTTC.

The chain combines TRBV14 with TRBJ2-7, with TRBD1 as a possible D gene (5 bases). The germline V and J ends were trimmed by 8 bases and 5 bases, with 19 bases remaining between them. CDR3 size: 14 residues. Germline values: CDR1 SGHDN, CDR2 FVKESK. Here the CDR3 reads CASSPSRATNEQYF. The CDR3 nucleotides read TGTGCCAGCTCACCTTCCAGGGCCACCAACGAGCAGTACTTC.

The chain is built from TRBV12-3 or TRBV12-4 and TRBJ1-1; no reliable D call. V was clipped by 4 bases and J by 1 base, with 13 bases between them. The CDR3 consists of 15 residues. DNA for the CDR3: TGTGCCAGCAGTTCCCTCCCGGGAGAGAACACTGAAGCTTTCTTT. Its translation is CASSSLPGENTEAFF.

This clonotype has a count of ten or more. The chain has TRBV2 and TRBJ2-7, with D tentatively TRBD2 (6 bases). CDR1 and CDR2 from the germline V gene are SNHLY and FYNNEI. This CDR3 comprises 14 residues. Trimming removed 3 bases at V and 4 bases at J, with 13 bases between. CDR3 nucleotides: TGTGCCAGCAGTGAGGGGGGTAAGGGTTACGAGCAGTACTTC. It codes for CASSEGGKGYEQYF.

This rearrangement joins TRBV5-1 to TRBJ1-4; 10 nucleotides agree with TRBD1. The CDR3 is made up of 16 amino acids. V shed 3 bases, J shed 6 bases, and the junction held 8 bases outside the gene matches. Germline CDR1 SGHRS, CDR2 YFSETQ. CDR3 bases: TGCGCCAGCAGCTACTTGGGGACAGGGGCTGATGAAAAACTGTTTTTT. Protein sequence: CASSYLGTGADEKLFF.

This clonotype has just a few counts. The chain links TRBV7-9 to TRBJ2-7, with 9 bases that match TRBD2. The CDR3 has 19 amino acids. The germline V gene encodes CDR1 SEHNR and CDR2 FQNEAQ (reference sequence). The ends lost 5 bases at V and 5 bases at J; junction bases unmatched: 22. CDR3 sequence reads: CASSQQLNRSGGTFDEQYF. The DNA of the CDR3 is TGTGCCAGCAGCCAACAACTGAACCGGAGCGGGGGGACTTTTGACGAGCAGTACTTC.

This clonotype was detected many times. The rearrangement uses TRBV5-1 and TRBJ1-1; D unclear. V was trimmed by 4 bases and J by 1 base, leaving 17 bases between them. Looked up from germline, CDR1 is SGHRS and CDR2 is YFSETQ. This CDR3 comprises 16 residues. CDR3 DNA: TGCGCCAGCAGCCGCCGGGAAACGATTTGGAACACTGAAGCTTTCTTT. Translated, it gives CASSRRETIWNTEAFF.

The chain is built from TRBV7-9 and TRBJ2-5, with D possibly matching TRBD2 (6 bases). This CDR3 comprises 15 residues. Trimming left V 5 bases short and J 4 bases short, with 17 bases between. CDR1 is SEHNR, CDR2 FQNEAQ, per germline (reference sequence). The CDR3 region is CASSSETGVGETQYF. CDR3 in DNA: TGTGCCAGCAGCAGCGAGACGGGAGTAGGAGAGACCCAGTACTTC. The full variable domain, in which reference TRBV7-9 and TRBJ2-5 provide the parts outside the CDR3, is DTGVSQNPRHKITKRGQNVTFRCDPISEHNRLYWYRQTLGQGPEFLTYFQNEAQLEKSRLLSDRFSAERPKGSFSTLEIQRTEQGDSAMYLCASSSETGVGETQYFGPGTRLLVL.

The chain couples TRBV12-3 or TRBV12-4 to TRBJ1-4; 7 nucleotides match TRBD1. Trimming cost V 1 base and J 3 bases; bases outside gene matches: 14. CDR3 length: 19 amino acids. The CDR3: CASSLGTGPSWQANEKLFF. The CDR3 coding sequence is TGTGCCAGCAGTTTAGGGACAGGACCTTCCTGGCAGGCTAATGAAAAACTGTTTTTT.

The V and J genes are TRBV29-1 and TRBJ2-5; maybe TRBD1 (6 bases). Trimming stripped 7 bases from V and 4 bases from J, with 16 bases between. This CDR3 is built from 13 residues. The germline V gene encodes CDR1 SQVTM and CDR2 ANQGSEA. The CDR3 spells CSAPGASGETQYF. As DNA, the CDR3 is TGCAGCGCCCCAGGGGCGTCGGGAGAGACCCAGTACTTC.

This clonotype has a count of ten or more. The chain links TRBV25-1 to TRBJ1-2; D may be TRBD1 (6 bases). The CDR3 consists of 12 residues. Trimming removed 4 bases at V and 8 bases at J, with 11 bases between. CDR1 is MGHDK, CDR2 SYGVNS, per germline. This chain's CDR3 is CASSGTGWGYTF. The CDR3 DNA reads as TGTGCCAGCAGTGGTACAGGGTGGGGCTACACCTTC.

This clonotype was counted many times. This sequence joins TRBV12-3 or TRBV12-4 and TRBJ2-5; 12 nucleotides align to TRBD2. Unmatched junction bases numbered 11, after V lost 6 bases and J lost 0 bases. CDR3 length equals 18 residues. CDR3 region: CASSPTSGGQKDQETQYF. The CDR3 bases are TGTGCCAGCAGCCCGACTAGCGGGGGCCAAAAGGACCAAGAGACCCAGTACTTC.

This clonotype came up once. Mismatch with germline at one junction end may stem from a read error. V gene TRBV9 combines with J gene TRBJ2-7, with 11 bases matching TRBD2. The tail of the sequence fits TRBJ2-1 better, so the J call may be wrong. Looked up from germline, CDR1 is SGDLS and CDR2 is YYNGEE. The CDR3 consists of 16 residues. CDR3 sequence: CASSPGTSGASYEQFF. The DNA of the CDR3 is TGCGCCAGCAGCCCAGGGACTAGCGGAGCCTCCTACGAGCAGTTCTTC.

This clonotype was found many times. This chain joins TRBV2 and TRBJ1-6, with no clear D. From germline, CDR1 is SNHLY and CDR2 FYNNEI. The CDR3 length is 13 residues. CDR3: CLYTSSYNSPLHF. The CDR3 DNA follows: TGTTTATATACATCCTCCTATAATTCACCCCTCCACTTT.

The chain has TRBV4-3 and TRBJ2-7; 8 nucleotides align to TRBD1. After removal of 0 bases from V and 8 bases from J, the junction contained 9 bases not matched to a gene. From germline, CDR1 is LGHNA and CDR2 YSLEER. The CDR3 covers 15 residues. The CDR3 DNA is TGCGCCAGCAGCCAAGAAAGCTGGGACAGGAGTAAGCAGTACTTC. It encodes CASSQESWDRSKQYF.

This clonotype came up many times. The chain joins TRBV20-1 to TRBJ2-7, with 9 bases matching TRBD1. V shed 3 bases, J shed 2 bases, and the junction held 8 bases outside the gene matches. The CDR3 runs 15 residues. CDR1 is DFQATT, CDR2 SNEGSKA, per germline (reference sequence). CDR3 nucleotides: TGCAGTGCTAGCCCGGACAGGGGACAAGCCTACGAGCAGTACTTC. Protein sequence: CSASPDRGQAYEQYF.

The rearrangement links TRBV7-2 to TRBJ1-4; D may be TRBD1 (5 bases). Germline V lookup: CDR1 SGHTA, CDR2 FQGNSA. The CDR3 consists of 16 residues. V shed 1 base and J shed 2 bases, with 11 bases lying between them. As DNA, the CDR3 is TGTGCCAGCAGCTTAGTAGGACAAGCCACTAATGAAAAACTGTTTTTT. Protein sequence: CASSLVGQATNEKLFF.

This chain links TRBV20-1 with TRBJ1-2; the D is unclear. The V end lost 6 bases, the J end lost 0 bases, and 11 bases lay between the germline ends. CDR1 DFQATT and CDR2 SNEGSKA come from the germline V gene (reference sequence). The CDR3 is 13 amino acids. Written as DNA, the CDR3 is TGCAGTGCCTCCACGCTCGCTAACTATGGCTACACCTTC. It codes for CSASTLANYGYTF.

Comment on this clonotype: A much more abundant neighbour one base away suggests this may be a read error. The genes are TRBV9 and TRBJ1-1, with no clear D. The CDR3 is 15 residues long. Germline loops: CDR1 SGDLS, CDR2 YYNGEE. The CDR3 sequence: CASSFNGDGNTEASF. The CDR3 DNA is TGTGCCAGCAGCTTTAACGGCGACGGGAACACTGAAGCTTCCTTT.